This T cell receptor (beta chain) was identified in a study of blood T cell repertoires in COVID-19. Study background: Donors in the United States, Italy and Spain gave samples during acute or convalescent COVID-19. PBMCs, B-cell-depleted T cells, or T cells provided the cDNA or gDNA that made up the material.

Per the original data handling: Quantification of nucleated cells was approximated via reference gene primer amplification. Generated by immunoSEQ multiplex PCR, the TCRdb table keeps only in-frame clones and is missing some. The DNA gave D and trimming, while V, J and clone size come from that table. The table records roughly 13,000 clones, roughly 90% of them present only once. Note on this clone: A much larger clone lies a single base off, so this may be a read error.

Per the germline V gene, CDR1 is SGDLS and CDR2 is YYNGEE. Trimming shortened V by 4 bases and J by 5 bases, and 14 bases separated the two germline ends. The CDR3 has 14 amino acids. The clonotype originates from a human donor in a cohort sampled during active COVID-19. The sample was peripheral blood. The genes are TRBV9 and TRBJ2-3; TRBD1 is a possible D gene (6 bases). The chain's CDR3 is CASSIDRLEDTQYF. The CDR3 nucleotides read TGTGCCAGCAGCATAGACAGGCTAGAAGATACGCAGTATTTT.